The next 26 T cell receptor beta chains were all read from a single sample in a study of identical twins. TCRdb ran MiXCR on the 5' RACE reads and lists one entry per CDR3 protein. The sample comprises about 720,000 distinct CDR3 sequences, 8.6% of which are singletons, and around 0.98% rests with the top ten. In addition, the sample was reused for a study of yellow fever vaccine responses in identical twins.

Sequencing input: PBMCs. The origin of the receptors is a woman between 18 and 29 years old in good health.

A few counts support this clonotype. The chain carries TRBV12-3 or TRBV12-4 and TRBJ1-6; D remains ambiguous. V lost 6 bases, J lost 0 bases, and 6 bases lay in between. The CDR3 is made up of 14 amino acids. This CDR3 is CASRESSYNSPLHF. The CDR3 nucleotides are TGTGCCAGCAGAGAGAGCTCCTATAATTCACCCCTCCACTTT.

The chain recombines TRBV29-1 with TRBJ2-1; D is unclear. The V end was cut by 4 bases, the J end by 9 bases, with 13 bases between. The CDR3 consists of 12 residues. The germline V gene has CDR1 SQVTM and CDR2 ANQGSEA. In DNA form, the CDR3 reads TGCAGCGTTGCTCCCCTCGAGCGTGAGCAGTTCTTC. It encodes CSVAPLEREQFF.

This clonotype came up many times. The CDR3 DNA reads as TGCGCCAGCAGCCAAGAGGGGTTTGGGGAGAGCACAGATACGCAGTATTTT. This translates into CASSQEGFGESTDTQYF. The V gene is TRBV4-3, the J gene TRBJ2-3; the D gene is possibly TRBD2 (5 bases). The CDR3 has 17 residues. Germline V gene data show CDR1 as LGHNA and CDR2 as YSLEER. Trimming removed 0 bases at V and 0 bases at J, with 13 bases between.

This clonotype was counted only a few times. The chain couples TRBV3-1 to TRBJ2-1; perhaps D is TRBD1 or TRBD2 (5 bases each). Germline V gene sequence: CDR1 LGHDT, CDR2 YNNKEL (reference sequence). Trimming shortened V by 0 bases and J by 12 bases, and 15 bases separated the two germline ends. The CDR3 contains 14 residues. For the CDR3, the DNA is TGTGCCAGCAGCCAAGATAAGGGACCAGGAGCGCAGTTCTTC. Its translation is CASSQDKGPGAQFF.

This clonotype occurred a few times. J is TRBJ2-5 and V is TRBV6-1; 7 bases match TRBD2. The junction had 15 bases not matched to a gene; V was cut back by 6 bases and J by 5 bases. The CDR3 totals 16 residues. CDR1 and CDR2 (germline): MNHNS, SASEGT. CDR3 coding DNA: TGTGCCAGCAGACCCTTTATTGGGGGGGAGTGGGAGACCCAGTACTTC. This codes for CASRPFIGGEWETQYF.

The chain has TRBV10-3 and TRBJ2-7; TRBD2 agrees at 8 bases. The V gene end was trimmed by 2 bases and the J gene end by 0 bases; junction bases not matched to a gene: 3. Germline-derived CDR1 and CDR2 are ENHRY and SYGVKD. The CDR3 is made up of 15 amino acids. The CDR3 sequence: CAISEPGTSSYEQYF. The DNA for the CDR3 is TGTGCCATCAGTGAGCCCGGGACTAGCTCCTACGAGCAGTACTTC.

This clonotype came up many times. The chain uses TRBV5-1 and TRBJ1-6; D remains ambiguous. Germline V CDR1 and CDR2: SGHRS, YFSETQ. Trimming pared 0 bases from V and 4 bases from J, leaving 8 bases between. The CDR3 covers 15 residues. The CDR3 region is CASSLASSYNSPLHF. CDR3 coding DNA: TGCGCCAGCAGCTTGGCCTCCAGTTATAATTCACCCCTCCACTTT.

This rearrangement joins TRBV4-1 to TRBJ2-1; D is undetermined. The CDR3 runs 13 residues. Trimming took 4 bases from V and 8 from J, leaving 12 bases between them. CDR1 MGHRA and CDR2 YSYEKL come from the germline V gene. The CDR3 here is CASSPRFKDEQFF. CDR3 bases: TGCGCCAGCAGCCCGCGGTTTAAGGATGAGCAGTTCTTC.

The chain recombines TRBV20-1 with TRBJ2-2; a weak D match, TRBD1 (6 bases). Germline loops: CDR1 DFQATT, CDR2 SNEGSKA (reference sequence). The CDR3 is 16 residues long. The V and J ends lost 1 base and 5 bases respectively, with 17 bases between them. In DNA, the CDR3 is TGCAGTGCTAGAGGAGCCCGTGGGGGCGCAACCGGGGAGCTGTTTTTT. Translated: CSARGARGGATGELFF.

This clonotype was recorded at least ten times. The V call is TRBV20-1, the J call TRBJ2-5, with TRBD1 matching 7 bases. The germline CDR1 and CDR2 sequences are DFQATT and SNEGSKA (reference sequence). The CDR3 has 12 residues. V shed 1 base, J shed 4 bases, and the junction held 0 bases outside the gene matches. The DNA for the CDR3 is TGCAGTGCTAGAGGGACAGGAGAGACCCAGTACTTC. This gives the protein CSARGTGETQYF.

This clonotype was counted at least ten times. This chain links TRBV28 with TRBJ1-4; D is unclear. Germline V gene sequence: CDR1 MDHEN, CDR2 SYDVKM. This CDR3 region has 14 residues. V lost 2 bases and J 8 bases, leaving 12 bases between the germline ends. CDR3 sequence reads: CASSLMPQAEKLFF. CDR3 bases: TGTGCCAGCAGTTTAATGCCTCAGGCGGAAAAACTGTTTTTT.

The chain uses TRBV5-5 and TRBJ2-5; the match to TRBD2 covers 7 bases. This CDR3 is built from 13 residues. The germline CDR1 and CDR2 sequences are SGHKS and YYEKEE (reference sequence). The ends lost 6 bases at V and 7 bases at J; junction bases unmatched: 9. Here the CDR3 DNA reads TGTGCCAGCACCCCAAGGGACTACGGGACCCAGTACTTC. Translating it yields CASTPRDYGTQYF.

V usage is TRBV5-1 and J usage is TRBJ1-3; possibly TRBD1 for D (6 bases). V shed 4 bases and J shed 0 bases, with 11 bases lying between them. The CDR3 totals 15 residues. Germline CDR1 reads SGHRS; CDR2 reads YFSETQ. The CDR3: CASSQGGSSGNTIYF. The CDR3 DNA is TGCGCCAGCAGCCAAGGGGGAAGCTCTGGAAACACCATATATTTT.

This chain uses TRBV10-3 with TRBJ2-1; 8 bases agree with TRBD1. Germline values: CDR1 ENHRY, CDR2 SYGVKD. This CDR3 has 15 amino acids. V was pared by 10 bases and J by 0 bases, with 8 bases of the junction left unmatched. The CDR3: CATIGDRSSYNEQFF. In nucleotides, the CDR3 is TGTGCCACCATTGGGGACAGGAGCTCCTACAATGAGCAGTTCTTC.

This clonotype was detected ten times or more. The chain joins TRBV20-1 to TRBJ1-1, with TRBD1 matching over 7 bases. V lost 6 bases to trimming and J lost 5 bases; unmatched junction nucleotides: 21. CDR1 is DFQATT, CDR2 SNEGSKA, per germline (reference sequence). The CDR3 length is 17 residues. Written as DNA, the CDR3 is TGCAGTGCCCAGAAAGGTATGGGGGACAGATCAAGTACTGAAGCTTTCTTT. It is translated as CSAQKGMGDRSSTEAFF.

There are a few counts of this clonotype. This rearrangement joins TRBV7-2 to TRBJ1-1; D remains ambiguous. The CDR3 runs 12 residues. Between the trimmed V and J ends, which lost 1 base and 11 bases, there was a span of 11 bases. CDR1 is SGHTA, CDR2 FQGNSA, per germline. DNA for the CDR3: TGTGCCAGCAGCTTAGGAGTAAGTGGCGCTTTCTTT. Amino acids: CASSLGVSGAFF.

This clonotype turned up a few times. V and J are TRBV7-2 and TRBJ2-7; either TRBD1 or TRBD2 may supply D (5 bases each). The CDR3 spans 15 residues. Between the trimmed V and J ends, which lost 4 bases and 0 bases, there was a span of 13 bases. From germline, CDR1 is SGHTA and CDR2 FQGNSA. The CDR3 DNA reads as TGTGCCAGCAGCTCCGGGACGGAAAGCTCCTACGAGCAGTACTTC. The encoded protein is CASSSGTESSYEQYF.

There are a few counts of this clonotype. CDR3 bases: TGTGCCAGCAGCTCTATAGAGGACAACTATGAGCAGTTCTTC. Residues: CASSSIEDNYEQFF. This chain joins TRBV7-8 and TRBJ2-1; tentatively, D is TRBD1 (5 bases). Germline V gene sequence: CDR1 SGHVS, CDR2 FQNEAQ. The V gene lost 4 bases and the J gene lost 8 bases, with 15 bases spanning the gap. The CDR3 is 14 residues long.

Ten or more counts support this clonotype. V usage is TRBV20-1 and J usage is TRBJ1-5; D not certain. The CDR3 length is 14 residues. The germline V and J ends were trimmed by 3 bases and 6 bases, with 15 bases remaining between them. The germline V gene has CDR1 DFQATT and CDR2 SNEGSKA (reference sequence). DNA for the CDR3: TGCAGTGCTAGTAACCGGGGTGGTCTTCAGCCCCAGCATTTT. It is translated as CSASNRGGLQPQHF.

The genes are TRBV7-2 and TRBJ2-1; no reliable D call. The germline V gene encodes CDR1 SGHTA and CDR2 FQGNSA. This CDR3 contains 17 residues. With 0 bases removed from V and 4 bases from J, the gap between germline ends came to 16 bases. In DNA form, the CDR3 reads TGTGCCAGCAGCTTAGCGTCCGTTGATAGAATATACAATGAGCAGTTCTTC. Amino acids: CASSLASVDRIYNEQFF.

This clonotype came up many times. CDR3 sequence: CASRGGSETQYF. CDR3 DNA: TGTGCCAGCAGGGGGGGGTCAGAGACCCAGTACTTC. This chain connects TRBV12-3 or TRBV12-4 to TRBJ2-5; 7 positions match TRBD2. The CDR3 is 12 amino acids. The V gene end was trimmed by 6 bases and the J gene end by 4 bases; junction bases not matched to a gene: 2.

This clonotype was recorded a few times. The J gene is TRBJ2-2, the V gene TRBV28; the match to TRBD2 covers 7 bases. CDR1 MDHEN and CDR2 SYDVKM come from the germline V gene. Trimming at V came to 7 bases and at J to 4 bases, leaving 15 bases not matched to a gene. The CDR3 has 17 residues. CDR3 nucleotide sequence: TGTGCCAGCACCCCCTCGCGTAGCGGGTCTGGCACCGGGGAGCTGTTTTTT. This gives the protein CASTPSRSGSGTGELFF.

The chain employs TRBV11-2 and TRBJ2-7; D is perhaps TRBD1 or TRBD2 (6 bases each). The germline V and J ends were trimmed by 0 bases and 1 base, with 19 bases remaining between them. The CDR3 runs 18 residues. Germline V lookup: CDR1 SGHAT, CDR2 FQNNGV. CDR3 coding DNA: TGTGCCAGCAGCTTAGATCTGCCTCGGGGGACAACTTCCTACGAGCAGTACTTC. Its translation is CASSLDLPRGTTSYEQYF.

The chain combines TRBV7-8 with TRBJ1-3; D gene unclear. V lost 1 base to trimming and J lost 9 bases, with 4 bases between them. CDR3 size: 11 residues. Germline CDR1 SGHVS, CDR2 FQNEAQ. The CDR3 DNA sequence: TGTGCCAGCAGCTTAGGGGGCACCATATATTTT. It encodes CASSLGGTIYF.

In this sample, this clonotype turned up a few times. The rearrangement uses TRBV4-3 and TRBJ2-1; 9 positions match TRBD2. V shed 2 bases, J shed 7 bases, and the junction held 3 bases outside the gene matches. Germline V lookup: CDR1 LGHNA, CDR2 YSLEER. This CDR3 contains 14 residues. CDR3 residues: CASSQLAGLNEQFF. The DNA of the CDR3 is TGCGCCAGCAGCCAACTAGCGGGACTTAATGAGCAGTTCTTC.

This clonotype was seen a few times. The J gene is TRBJ2-5, the V gene TRBV15, with TRBD1 matching 12 bases. Germline V gives CDR1 LNHNV, CDR2 YYDKDF (reference sequence). J lost 4 bases, V lost 2 bases, and 8 bases had no gene match. The CDR3 consists of 17 residues. CDR3 nucleotide sequence: TGTGCCACCAGCAGACAGGAATGGGACAGGGGGCTAGAGACCCAGTACTTC. It is translated as CATSRQEWDRGLETQYF.